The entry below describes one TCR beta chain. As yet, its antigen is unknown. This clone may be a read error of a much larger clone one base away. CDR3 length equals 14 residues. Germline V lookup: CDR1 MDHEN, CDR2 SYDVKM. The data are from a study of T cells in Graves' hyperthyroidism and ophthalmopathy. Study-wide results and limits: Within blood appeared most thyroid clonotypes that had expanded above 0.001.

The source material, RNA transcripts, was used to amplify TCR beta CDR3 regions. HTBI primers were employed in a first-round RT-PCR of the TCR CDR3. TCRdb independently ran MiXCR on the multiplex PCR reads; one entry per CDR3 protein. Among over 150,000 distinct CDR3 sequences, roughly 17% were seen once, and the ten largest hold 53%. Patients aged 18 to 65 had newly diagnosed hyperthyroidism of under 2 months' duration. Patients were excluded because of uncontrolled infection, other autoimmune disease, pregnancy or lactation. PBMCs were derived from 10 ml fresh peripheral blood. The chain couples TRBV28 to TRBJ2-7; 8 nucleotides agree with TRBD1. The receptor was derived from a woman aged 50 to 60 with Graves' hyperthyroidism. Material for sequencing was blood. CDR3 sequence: CASSSDRGSYGQYF. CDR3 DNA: TGTGCCAGCAGCTCAGACAGGGGCTCCTACGGGCAGTACTTC.